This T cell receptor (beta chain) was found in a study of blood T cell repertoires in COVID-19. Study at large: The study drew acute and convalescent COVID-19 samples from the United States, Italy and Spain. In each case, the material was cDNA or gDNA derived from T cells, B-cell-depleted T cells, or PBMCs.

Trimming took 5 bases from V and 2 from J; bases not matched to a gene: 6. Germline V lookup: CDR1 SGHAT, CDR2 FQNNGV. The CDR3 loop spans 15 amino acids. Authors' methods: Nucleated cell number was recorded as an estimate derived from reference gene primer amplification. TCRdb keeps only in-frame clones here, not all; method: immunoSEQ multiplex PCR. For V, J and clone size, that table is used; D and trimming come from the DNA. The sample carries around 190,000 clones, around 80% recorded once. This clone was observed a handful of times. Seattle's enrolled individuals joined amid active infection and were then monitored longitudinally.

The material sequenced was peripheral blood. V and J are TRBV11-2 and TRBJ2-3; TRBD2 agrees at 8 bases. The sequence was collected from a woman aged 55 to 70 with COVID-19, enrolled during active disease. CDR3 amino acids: CASSQLRGATDTQYF. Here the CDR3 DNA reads TGTGCCAGCAGCCAATTGCGGGGGGCCACAGATACGCAGTATTTT.